The present T cell receptor beta chain was sequenced within a study of blood T cell repertoires in COVID-19. Per germline, CDR1 LGHNA and CDR2 YSLEER. This CDR3 is 18 amino acids long. Trimming shortened V by 1 base and J by 3 bases, and 16 bases separated the two germline ends. In the original analysis: Reference gene primer amplification in the assay estimated nucleated cell counts. Clones were sequenced by immunoSEQ multiplex PCR, and TCRdb holds only the in-frame ones, with some missing. The DNA gave D and trimming, while V, J and clone size come from that table. The sample yields approximately 90,000 clones, around 87% seen once.

This TCR was sampled from a woman older than 75 with acute or convalescent COVID-19. The sample was peripheral blood. V is TRBV4-3 and J is TRBJ2-6; D might be TRBD2 (6 bases). The CDR3 spells CASSQGVAAGLGANVLTF. The DNA for the CDR3 is TGCGCCAGCAGCCAAGGAGTGGCGGCGGGGCTTGGGGCCAACGTCCTGACTTTC.